This T cell receptor beta chain was profiled in a study of cytomegalovirus exposure and HLA in healthy donors. Turning to the study itself: Within the Caucasian-associated ancestry cluster were approximately 77% of the 398 genotyped donors.

CDR1 and CDR2 (germline): MGHRA, YSYEKL. The CDR3 contains 16 residues. V trimming: 4 bases; J trimming: 4 bases; junction bases outside the gene matches: 9. The PCR ran on 60 Vbeta and 13 Jbeta primers. Sequenced by immunoSEQ multiplex PCR; TCRdb stores in-frame clones only, minus some. The table lists some 170,000 clones, approximately 80% of them singletons. Sequencing used PBMCs. This receptor was taken from a woman between 50 and 59 years old in good health and CMV-seronegative. The chain combines TRBV4-1 with TRBJ2-2; 7 nucleotides match TRBD1. The CDR3 sequence is CASSRWMTGPTGELFF. The CDR3 nucleotides read TGCGCCAGCAGCCGGTGGATGACAGGGCCCACCGGGGAGCTGTTTTTT.